The 24 T cell receptor beta chains below come from one sample, sequenced in a study of control samples from healthy donors and cancer patients. TCRdb keeps only in-frame clones here, not all; method: immunoSEQ multiplex PCR. In the table there are 150,000 to 200,000 clones, about nine tenths of which are singletons. The sequencing input was blood. The receptors derive from a woman between 40 and 55 years old in good health.

The DNA for the CDR3 is TGCAGTGCTAGTGGCGTCTTTGGAAACACCATATATTTT. It specifies CSASGVFGNTIYF. This rearrangement joins TRBV20-1 to TRBJ1-3; D ambiguous. CDR1 is DFQATT, CDR2 SNEGSKA, per germline (reference sequence). V was trimmed by 3 bases and J by 3 bases, leaving 9 bases between them. The CDR3 length is 13 residues.

The chain's CDR3 is CASRGGVETQYF. The CDR3 nucleotides read TGCGCCAGCAGGGGGGGGGTTGAGACCCAGTACTTC. V and J are TRBV4-1 and TRBJ2-5; 7 bases are a match to TRBD2. The CDR3 is 12 residues long. Germline CDR1 reads MGHRA; CDR2 reads YSYEKL. V shed 6 bases and J 5 bases; nucleotides not matched to a gene: 3.

This clone was observed once. The V gene is TRBV5-5, the J gene TRBJ2-2, with D uncertain. The germline V gene encodes CDR1 SGHKS and CDR2 YYEKEE (reference sequence). V was pared by 0 bases and J by 7 bases, with 16 bases between. This CDR3 contains 16 residues. The CDR3 protein is CASSLVPEDLGGELFF. The CDR3 DNA is TGTGCCAGCAGCTTGGTACCAGAGGATTTGGGCGGGGAGCTGTTTTTT.

This sequence joins TRBV11-2 and TRBJ2-1; 9 bases agree with TRBD1. Unmatched junction bases numbered 2, after V lost 1 base and J lost 7 bases. Per germline, CDR1 SGHAT and CDR2 FQNNGV. The CDR3 spans 14 residues. The CDR3 DNA sequence: TGTGCCAGCAGCTTAGGACAGGGGGTGAATGAGCAGTTCTTC. As protein: CASSLGQGVNEQFF. Full variable domain (outside the CDR3, taken from reference TRBV11-2 and TRBJ2-1): EAGVAQSPRYKIIEKRQSVAFWCNPISGHATLYWYQQILGQGPKLLIQFQNNGVVDDSQLPKDRFSAERLKGVDSTLKIQPAKLEDSAVYLCASSLGQGVNEQFFGPGTRLTVL.

V usage is TRBV6-6 and J usage is TRBJ1-4, with 7 bases identical to TRBD1. The J segment lost 5 bases and the V segment lost 6 bases, leaving 6 bases of the junction unmatched. This CDR3 is 14 amino acids long. CDR1 MNHNY and CDR2 SVGAGI come from the germline V gene (reference sequence). The CDR3 loop reads CASRPGTANEKLFF. CDR3 sequence (DNA): TGTGCCAGCAGGCCCGGGACAGCGAATGAAAAACTGTTTTTT.

This clone came up once. The CDR3 here is CASSEYQIDYGYTF. The CDR3 coding sequence is TGTGCCAGCAGTGAATATCAGATTGATTATGGCTACACCTTC. V gene TRBV25-1 combines with J gene TRBJ1-2; D not resolved. The CDR3 has 14 residues. Germline assignment: CDR1 MGHDK and CDR2 SYGVNS. V was trimmed by 0 bases and J by 5 bases, leaving 10 bases between them.

V usage is TRBV7-9 and J usage is TRBJ1-2; D perhaps matches TRBD1 (5 bases). Trimming left V 4 bases short and J 8 bases short, with 8 bases between. The CDR3 sequence is 11 residues long. From germline, CDR1 is SEHNR and CDR2 FQNEAQ (reference sequence). CDR3 bases: TGTGCCAGCAGCTCACGGGGGGGCTACACCTTC. Translation gives CASSSRGGYTF.

The rearrangement uses TRBV6-6 and TRBJ1-1; D might be TRBD1 (6 bases). The CDR3 is made up of 15 amino acids. V lost 0 bases and J 1 base, leaving 9 bases between the germline ends. Germline assignment: CDR1 MNHNY and CDR2 SVGAGI (reference sequence). The CDR3 sequence is CASSYSDSANTEAFF. CDR3 DNA sequence: TGTGCCAGCAGTTACTCGGACAGCGCGAACACTGAAGCTTTCTTT.

This clone is a singleton in its sample. The rearrangement links TRBV2 to TRBJ1-1, with no clear D. This CDR3 has 12 amino acids. V was shortened by 6 bases and J by 5 bases, with 10 bases between the two germline ends. Germline V gene sequence: CDR1 SNHLY, CDR2 FYNNEI. This CDR3 reads CASSVGRTEAFF. The CDR3, as DNA: TGTGCCAGCAGCGTAGGACGGACTGAAGCTTTCTTT.

The gene calls are TRBV12-3 or TRBV12-4 and TRBJ2-7; 7 nucleotides align to TRBD1. CDR3 length: 13 residues. V shed 5 bases, J shed 7 bases, and the junction held 8 bases outside the gene matches. CDR3 protein: CASSPKTGLEQYF. For the CDR3, the DNA is TGTGCCAGCAGTCCCAAGACAGGGCTGGAGCAGTACTTC.

The V gene is TRBV5-6, the J gene TRBJ1-6; D uncertain. The CDR3 extends over 14 amino acids. V was cut by 0 bases and J by 6 bases, with 7 bases left in between. Germline V gives CDR1 SGHDT, CDR2 YYEEEE. The CDR3 DNA is TGTGCCAGCAGCTTGGGAGTCCTTAATTCACCCCTCCACTTT. Protein product: CASSLGVLNSPLHF.

This chain joins TRBV9 and TRBJ2-7; tentative D call: TRBD1 (6 bases). The germline CDR1 and CDR2 sequences are SGDLS and YYNGEE. Trimming removed 4 bases from V and 0 bases from J, with 11 bases in between. This CDR3 has 14 amino acids. The CDR3 nucleotides read TGTGCCAGCAGCCCCACAGGGAGCTCCTACGAGCAGTACTTC. This encodes CASSPTGSSYEQYF.

This clone was seen just once. The chain is built from TRBV2 and TRBJ2-7, with D tentatively TRBD1 (5 bases). The V and J ends lost 7 bases and 4 bases respectively, with 17 bases between them. Germline V CDR1 and CDR2: SNHLY, FYNNEI. The CDR3 totals 14 residues. CDR3: CASIRGSGKYEQYF. CDR3 coding DNA: TGTGCCAGCATTCGTGGTTCAGGGAAGTACGAGCAGTACTTC.

The V and J genes are TRBV6-5 and TRBJ1-5, with D possibly being TRBD1 (5 bases). V dropped 6 bases and J dropped 3 bases, with 15 bases sitting between them. CDR1 and CDR2 from the germline V gene are MNHEY and SVGAGI. The CDR3 covers 15 residues. The CDR3 nucleotides are TGTGCCAGCAGCGCGGGGCCTGCGGACAATCAGCCCCAGCATTTT. Amino acids: CASSAGPADNQPQHF.

J is TRBJ2-7 and V is TRBV10-1; D unresolved. CDR3 size: 15 residues. CDR1 and CDR2 from the germline V gene are WNHNN and SYGVQD (reference sequence). Trimming took 2 bases from V and 0 from J, leaving 11 bases between them. The CDR3 region has the DNA TGCGCCAGCAGTGAGGCCAGCATAAGCTCCTACGAGCAGTACTTC. As protein: CASSEASISSYEQYF.

The chain joins TRBV7-3 to TRBJ2-2; 11 positions match TRBD1. Germline lookup yields CDR1 SGHTA and CDR2 FQGTGA. This CDR3 comprises 17 residues. V gave up 1 base and J gave up 5 bases; unmatched junction bases: 6. In nucleotides, the CDR3 is TGTGCCAGCAGCTTAAATGTGGGACAGGGGGATACCGGGGAGCTGTTTTTT. This encodes CASSLNVGQGDTGELFF.

V is TRBV2 and J is TRBJ2-7; TRBD1 is a possible D gene (6 bases). Trimming took off 9 bases at V and 0 bases at J, with 15 bases between the two ends. The CDR3 has 14 amino acids. Germline assignment: CDR1 SNHLY and CDR2 FYNNEI. The CDR3 sequence: CASEGDRSSYEQYF. DNA for the CDR3: TGTGCCAGTGAAGGAGACAGGAGCTCCTACGAGCAGTACTTC.

The chain carries TRBV3-1 (or the pseudogene TRBV3-2) and TRBJ2-5; D remains ambiguous. CDR3 length equals 14 residues. Trimming cost V 1 base and J 2 bases, with 8 bases left between them. From germline, CDR1 is LGHDT and CDR2 YNNKEL (reference sequence). DNA for the CDR3: TGTGCCAGCAGCCAAGGGGCAGAACAAGAGACCCAGTACTTC. It encodes CASSQGAEQETQYF.

This chain links TRBV18 with TRBJ1-4; D perhaps matches TRBD1 (5 bases). The V end lost 3 bases, the J end lost 8 bases, and 19 bases lay between the germline ends. The CDR3 runs to 16 residues. In germline, CDR1 is KGHSH, CDR2 LQKENI. The CDR3 DNA follows: TGTGCCAGCTCACCGCTAGACGGGACTTTCTGGGAAAAACTGTTTTTT. Translated, it gives CASSPLDGTFWEKLFF.

The rearrangement uses TRBV27 and TRBJ1-1; D unresolved. The CDR3 totals 14 residues. The ends were cut back, 8 bases at V and 4 bases at J, with 17 bases in the middle. Germline loops: CDR1 MNHEY, CDR2 SMNVEV (reference sequence). For the CDR3, the DNA is TGTGCCAGCTATCCACTGATGTCTGGCACTGAAGCTTTCTTT. Translating gives CASYPLMSGTEAFF.

The chain has TRBV24-1 and TRBJ2-7, with 7 bases aligning to TRBD1. The CDR3 is made up of 16 amino acids. From germline, CDR1 is KGHDR and CDR2 SFDVKD. Trimming at V came to 3 bases and at J to 3 bases, leaving 10 bases not matched to a gene. CDR3 in amino acids: CATSDLYRGSGYEQYF. CDR3 sequence (DNA): TGTGCCACCAGTGATCTATACAGGGGATCTGGCTACGAGCAGTACTTC.

The genes are TRBV7-9 and TRBJ2-1, with TRBD2 as a possible D gene (6 bases). The germline V gene has CDR1 SEHNR and CDR2 FQNEAQ (reference sequence). The CDR3 consists of 14 residues. With 3 bases removed from V and 8 bases from J, the gap between germline ends came to 14 bases. As DNA, the CDR3 is TGTGCCAGCAGCTTTGAGACTAGTGTTGATGAGCAGTTCTTC. Translating gives CASSFETSVDEQFF. Supplemented by reference TRBV7-9 and TRBJ2-1, the full variable domain reads DTGVSQNPRHKITKRGQNVTFRCDPISEHNRLYWYRQTLGQGPEFLTYFQNEAQLEKSRLLSDRFSAERPKGSFSTLEIQRTEQGDSAMYLCASSFETSVDEQFFGPGTRLTVL.

This sequence joins TRBV14 and TRBJ2-1; maybe TRBD1 (6 bases). V was clipped by 5 bases and J by 6 bases, with 11 bases between them. This CDR3 is 13 amino acids long. Germline-derived CDR1 and CDR2 are SGHDN and FVKESK. The CDR3 DNA is TGTGCCAGCAGCACCCGGGACATCAATGAGCAGTTCTTC. Residues: CASSTRDINEQFF.

This clone was observed a single time. The chain is built from TRBV4-1 and TRBJ1-1; no clear D gene. Germline V gene lookup returns CDR1 MGHRA and CDR2 YSYEKL. Deletions cut 1 base from V and 5 bases from J, with 14 bases between. CDR3 size: 15 residues. The chain's CDR3 is CASSQGIRVWTEAFF. The CDR3 DNA reads TGCGCCAGCAGCCAAGGGATCCGGGTGTGGACTGAAGCTTTCTTT.